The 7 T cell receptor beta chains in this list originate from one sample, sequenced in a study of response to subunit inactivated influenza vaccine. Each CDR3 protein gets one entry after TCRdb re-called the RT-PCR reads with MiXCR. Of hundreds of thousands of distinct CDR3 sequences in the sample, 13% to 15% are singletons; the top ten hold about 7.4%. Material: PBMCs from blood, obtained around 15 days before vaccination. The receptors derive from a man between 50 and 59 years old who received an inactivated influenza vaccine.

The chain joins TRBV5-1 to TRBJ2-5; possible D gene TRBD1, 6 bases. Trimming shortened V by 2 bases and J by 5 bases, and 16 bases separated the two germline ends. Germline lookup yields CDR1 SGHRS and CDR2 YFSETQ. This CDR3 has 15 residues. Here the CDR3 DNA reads TGCGCCAGCAGCTTCGGGACACACTACGGGGAGACCCAGTACTTC. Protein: CASSFGTHYGETQYF.

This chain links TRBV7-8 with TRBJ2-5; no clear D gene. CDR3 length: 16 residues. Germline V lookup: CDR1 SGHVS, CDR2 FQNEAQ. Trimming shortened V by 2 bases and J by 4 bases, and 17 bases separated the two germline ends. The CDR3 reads CASSLNARPPVETQYF. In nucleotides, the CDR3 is TGTGCCAGCAGCTTAAACGCCAGACCGCCGGTAGAGACCCAGTACTTC.

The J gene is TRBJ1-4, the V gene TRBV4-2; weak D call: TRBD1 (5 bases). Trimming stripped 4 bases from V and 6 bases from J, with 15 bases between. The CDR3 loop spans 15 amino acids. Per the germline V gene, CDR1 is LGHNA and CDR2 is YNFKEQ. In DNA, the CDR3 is TGTGCCAGCAGCCCCGGGACTCTAGGCGATGAAAAACTGTTTTTT. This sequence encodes CASSPGTLGDEKLFF.

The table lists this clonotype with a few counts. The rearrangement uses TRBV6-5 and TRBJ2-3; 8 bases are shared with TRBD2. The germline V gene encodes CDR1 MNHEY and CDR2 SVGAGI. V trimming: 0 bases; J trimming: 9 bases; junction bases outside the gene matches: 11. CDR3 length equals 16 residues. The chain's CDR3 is CASSYSAGAHRGTQYF. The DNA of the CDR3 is TGTGCCAGCAGTTACTCAGCGGGAGCACACAGAGGGACGCAGTATTTT.

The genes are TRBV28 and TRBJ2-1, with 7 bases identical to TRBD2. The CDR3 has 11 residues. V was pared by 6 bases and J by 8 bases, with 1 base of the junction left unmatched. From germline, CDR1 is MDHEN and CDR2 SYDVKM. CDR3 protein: CASRGRDEQFF. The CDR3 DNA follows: TGTGCCAGCAGGGGGAGGGATGAGCAGTTCTTC. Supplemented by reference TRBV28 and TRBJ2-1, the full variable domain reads DVKVTQSSRYLVKRTGEKVFLECVQDMDHENMFWYRQDPGLGLRLIYFSYDVKMKEKGDIPEGYSVSREKKERFSLILESASTNQTSMYLCASRGRDEQFFGPGTRLTVL.

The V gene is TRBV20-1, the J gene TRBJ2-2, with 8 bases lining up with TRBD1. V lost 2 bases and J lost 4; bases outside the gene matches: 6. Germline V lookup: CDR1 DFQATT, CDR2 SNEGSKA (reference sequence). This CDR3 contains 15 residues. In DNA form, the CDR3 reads TGCAGTGCTAGATCGACAGGGGTTGGCACCGGGGAGCTGTTTTTT. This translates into CSARSTGVGTGELFF.

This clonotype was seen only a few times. CDR3 protein: CASSVAAVGLEQYF. As DNA, the CDR3 is TGTGCCAGCAGCGTAGCTGCGGTAGGGCTCGAGCAGTACTTC. The genes are TRBV9 and TRBJ2-7; D is uncertain. This CDR3 comprises 14 residues. Trimming pared 0 bases from V and 6 bases from J, leaving 13 bases between. CDR1 and CDR2 (germline): SGDLS, YYNGEE. The whole variable domain, remainder taken from reference TRBV9 and TRBJ2-7, is DSGVTQTPKHLITATGQRVTLRCSPRSGDLSVYWYQQSLDQGLQFLIQYYNGEERAKGNILERFSAQQFPDLHSELNLSSLELGDSALYFCASSVAAVGLEQYFGPGTRLTVT.